These 8 T cell receptor beta chains share one sample of origin, sequenced in a study of CD8+ T cells in alopecia areata. The sequencing template was cDNA reverse transcribed from extracted RNA. Assay used: immunoSEQ multiplex PCR; TCRdb lists only in-frame clones, some missing. The sample yields more than 150,000 clones, about 47% seen once. Treatment meaning: oral pan-JAK inhibitor, 5-10 mg twice daily. The sample consisted of CD8+ T cells sorted from blood, taken around week 54, from a patient treated with tofacitinib. The receptor set was obtained from a human donor with alopecia areata.

This clone was recorded a few times. The chain recombines TRBV7-2 with TRBJ2-2, with a weak D call TRBD2 (5 bases). The V gene's germline CDR1 is SGHTA and CDR2 FQGNSA. The CDR3 spans 18 residues. Trimming stripped 3 bases from V and 0 bases from J, with 17 bases between. The CDR3 reads CASSFTPWTEANTGELFF. DNA for the CDR3: TGTGCCAGCAGCTTTACACCATGGACTGAAGCGAACACCGGGGAGCTGTTTTTT. Filled out from reference TRBV7-2 and TRBJ2-2, the complete variable domain reads GAGVSQSPSNKVTEKGKDVELRCDPISGHTALYWYRQSLGQGLEFLIYFQGNSAPDKSGLPSDRFSAERTGGSVSTLTIQRTQQEDSAVYLCASSFTPWTEANTGELFFGEGSRLTVL.

This chain joins TRBV10-3 and TRBJ1-2; no firm D call. V gave up 7 bases and J gave up 6 bases, with 15 bases separating them. The CDR3 is 13 residues long. CDR1 ENHRY and CDR2 SYGVKD come from the germline V gene. CDR3 in DNA: TGTGCCATCACGGGGTTGGATTTGGATGGCTACACCTTC. Translation gives CAITGLDLDGYTF.

The CDR3 DNA is TGTGCCAGCTCCCCCGGGGGCGCCCAGAATGAGCAGTTCTTC. Translated, it gives CASSPGGAQNEQFF. The genes are TRBV9 and TRBJ2-1; either TRBD1 or TRBD2 may fit D (6 bases each). This CDR3 is built from 14 residues. The germline V gene has CDR1 SGDLS and CDR2 YYNGEE. V was pared by 7 bases and J by 7 bases, with 18 bases between.

The chain uses TRBV4-3 and TRBJ1-2; no firm D call. The CDR3 sequence is 16 residues long. Looked up from germline, CDR1 is LGHNA and CDR2 is YSLEER. The V end lost 4 bases, the J end lost 6 bases, and 21 bases lay between the germline ends. CDR3 sequence: CASSRIRESMPDGYTF. The CDR3 nucleotides are TGCGCCAGCAGCCGGATACGGGAGTCCATGCCTGATGGCTACACCTTC.

Comments on this clone: This likely stems from a read error, as it lies one base from a far larger clone. The same CDR3 arises from other DNA sequences in this sample as well. V and J are TRBV6-4 and TRBJ2-3, with TRBD1 matching 11 bases. From germline, CDR1 is MRHNA and CDR2 SNTAGT. The ends lost 3 bases at V and 4 bases at J; junction bases unmatched: 0. The CDR3 is 14 amino acids. DNA for the CDR3: TGTGCCAGCAGTGAGGGACAGGGGGCAGATACGCAGTATTTT. The encoded protein is CASSEGQGADTQYF.

The rearrangement uses TRBV7-3 and TRBJ2-1; no definite D call. Per germline, CDR1 SGHTA and CDR2 FQGTGA. Trimming pared 9 bases from V and 4 bases from J, leaving 28 bases between. The CDR3 spans 18 residues. This CDR3 is CARCTSLRVVGFYNEQFF. CDR3 coding DNA: TGTGCCAGATGTACCTCTTTGAGAGTCGTTGGCTTTTACAATGAGCAGTTCTTC.

The rearrangement joins TRBV6-5 to TRBJ1-2, with 8 bases identical to TRBD1. The V segment lost 4 bases and the J segment 4 bases; nucleotides outside the gene matches: 5. The CDR3 spans 14 residues. Germline-derived CDR1 and CDR2 are MNHEY and SVGAGI. The CDR3 DNA follows: TGTGCCAGCAGTTTGGACAGGGCCTCCTATGGCTACACCTTC. Protein sequence: CASSLDRASYGYTF.

This clone appeared a single time. The identical CDR3 is also encoded by other nucleotide sequences in the sample. CDR3: CASSEGLSYEQYF. The CDR3 nucleotides are TGTGCCAGCAGTGAAGGATTATCCTACGAGCAGTACTTC. The chain couples TRBV6-5 to TRBJ2-7; D unresolved. Germline CDR1 reads MNHEY; CDR2 reads SVGAGI. This CDR3 contains 13 residues. V dropped 5 bases and J dropped 1 base, with 9 bases sitting between them.